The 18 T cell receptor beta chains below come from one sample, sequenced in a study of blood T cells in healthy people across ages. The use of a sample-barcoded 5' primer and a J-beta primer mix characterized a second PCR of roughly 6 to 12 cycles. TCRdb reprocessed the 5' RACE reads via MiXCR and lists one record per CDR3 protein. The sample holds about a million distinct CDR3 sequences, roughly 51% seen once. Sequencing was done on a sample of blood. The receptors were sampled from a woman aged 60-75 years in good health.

The CDR3 region has the DNA TGTGCCAGCACCCAGGAGGGGAGGGGCTCCTACAATGAGCAGTTCTTC. Translation gives CASTQEGRGSYNEQFF. This chain joins TRBV28 and TRBJ2-1; 7 nucleotides match TRBD2. CDR1 is MDHEN, CDR2 SYDVKM, per germline. The V segment lost 7 bases and the J segment 0 bases; nucleotides outside the gene matches: 9. The CDR3 length is 16 residues.

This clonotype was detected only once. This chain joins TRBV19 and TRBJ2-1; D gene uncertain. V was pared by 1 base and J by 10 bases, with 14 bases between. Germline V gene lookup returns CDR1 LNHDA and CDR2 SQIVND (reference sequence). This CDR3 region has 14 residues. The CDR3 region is CASSIAGRPEEQFF. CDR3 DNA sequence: TGTGCCAGTAGTATAGCAGGACGCCCGGAGGAGCAGTTCTTC.

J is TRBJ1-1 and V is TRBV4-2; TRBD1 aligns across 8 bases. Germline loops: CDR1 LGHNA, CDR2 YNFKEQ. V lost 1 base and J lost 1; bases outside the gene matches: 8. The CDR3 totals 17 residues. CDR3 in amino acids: CASSQVEPGGGNTEAFF. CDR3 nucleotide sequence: TGTGCCAGCAGCCAAGTCGAGCCAGGGGGCGGGAACACTGAAGCTTTCTTT.

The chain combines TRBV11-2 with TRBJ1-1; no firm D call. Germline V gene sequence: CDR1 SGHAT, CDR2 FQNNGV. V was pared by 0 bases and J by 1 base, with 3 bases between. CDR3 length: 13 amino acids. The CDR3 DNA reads TGTGCCAGCAGCTTAGAAAGGAACACTGAAGCTTTCTTT. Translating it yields CASSLERNTEAFF.

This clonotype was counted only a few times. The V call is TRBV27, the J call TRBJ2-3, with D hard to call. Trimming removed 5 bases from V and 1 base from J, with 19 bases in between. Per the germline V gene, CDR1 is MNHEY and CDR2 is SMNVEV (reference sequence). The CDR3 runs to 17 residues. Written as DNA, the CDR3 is TGTGCCAGCAGTCCTCGGACGGGTTGGCGTGGCACAGATACGCAGTATTTT. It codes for CASSPRTGWRGTDTQYF.

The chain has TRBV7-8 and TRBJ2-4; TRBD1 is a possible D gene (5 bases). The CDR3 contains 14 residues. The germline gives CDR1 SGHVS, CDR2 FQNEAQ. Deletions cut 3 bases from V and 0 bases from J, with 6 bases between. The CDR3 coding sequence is TGTGCCAGCAGCTTGACAGAAGCCAAAAACATTCAGTACTTC. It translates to CASSLTEAKNIQYF.

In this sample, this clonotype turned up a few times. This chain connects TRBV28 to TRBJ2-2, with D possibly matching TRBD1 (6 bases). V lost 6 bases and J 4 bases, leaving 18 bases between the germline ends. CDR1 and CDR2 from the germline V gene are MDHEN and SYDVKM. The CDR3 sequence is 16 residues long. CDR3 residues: CASRGGVYMGTGELFF. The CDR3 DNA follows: TGTGCCAGCAGAGGGGGAGTATACATGGGCACCGGGGAGCTGTTTTTT.

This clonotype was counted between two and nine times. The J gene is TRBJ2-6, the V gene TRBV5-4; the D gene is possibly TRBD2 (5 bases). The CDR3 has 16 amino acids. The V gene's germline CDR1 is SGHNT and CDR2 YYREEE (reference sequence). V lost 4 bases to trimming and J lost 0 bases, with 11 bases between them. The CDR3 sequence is CASSPGLISGANVLTF. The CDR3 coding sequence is TGTGCCAGCAGCCCTGGACTGATCTCTGGGGCCAACGTCCTGACTTTC.

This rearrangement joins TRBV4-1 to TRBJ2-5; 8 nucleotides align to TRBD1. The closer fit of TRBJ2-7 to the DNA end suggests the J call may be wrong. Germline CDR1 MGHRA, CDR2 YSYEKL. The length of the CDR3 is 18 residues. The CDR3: CASSPGVIRTGYAYEQYF. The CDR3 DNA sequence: TGCGCCAGCAGCCCAGGGGTGATCAGGACAGGGTACGCCTACGAGCAGTACTTC.

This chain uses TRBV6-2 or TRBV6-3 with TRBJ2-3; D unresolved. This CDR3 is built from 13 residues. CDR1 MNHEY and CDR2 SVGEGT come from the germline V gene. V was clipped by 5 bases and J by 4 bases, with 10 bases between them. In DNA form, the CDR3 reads TGTGCCAGCAGTGGAGACTCTGCAGATACGCAGTATTTT. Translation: CASSGDSADTQYF.

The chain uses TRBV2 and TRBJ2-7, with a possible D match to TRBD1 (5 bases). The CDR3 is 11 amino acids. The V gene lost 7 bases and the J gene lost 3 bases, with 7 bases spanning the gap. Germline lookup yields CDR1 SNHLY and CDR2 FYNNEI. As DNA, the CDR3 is TGTGCCAGCAAGACAGTCTACGAGCAGTACTTC. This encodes CASKTVYEQYF.

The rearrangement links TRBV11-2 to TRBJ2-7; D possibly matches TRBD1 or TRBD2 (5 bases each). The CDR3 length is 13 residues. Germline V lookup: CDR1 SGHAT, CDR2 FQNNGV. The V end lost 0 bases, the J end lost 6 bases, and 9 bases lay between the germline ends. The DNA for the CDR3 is TGTGCCAGCAGCTTAGATCGGGGCGTCGAGCAGTACTTC. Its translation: CASSLDRGVEQYF.

The CDR3: CATAAGSPYNEQFF. In DNA form, the CDR3 reads TGTGCCACAGCGGCGGGATCGCCATACAATGAGCAGTTCTTC. The gene calls are TRBV6-6 and TRBJ2-1, with a possible D match to TRBD2 (6 bases). This CDR3 region has 14 residues. Trimming removed 10 bases from V and 4 bases from J, with 17 bases in between. Germline CDR1 is MNHNY and CDR2 is SVGAGI (reference sequence).

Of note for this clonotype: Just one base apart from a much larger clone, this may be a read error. The CDR3 nucleotides read TGCAGCGTTTACTCATCGAGGTCCTACAATAAGCAGTTCTTC. This codes for CSVYSSRSYNKQFF. The chain couples TRBV29-1 to TRBJ2-1; unclear D gene. Germline V gene sequence: CDR1 SQVTM, CDR2 ANQGSEA. This CDR3 spans 14 amino acids.

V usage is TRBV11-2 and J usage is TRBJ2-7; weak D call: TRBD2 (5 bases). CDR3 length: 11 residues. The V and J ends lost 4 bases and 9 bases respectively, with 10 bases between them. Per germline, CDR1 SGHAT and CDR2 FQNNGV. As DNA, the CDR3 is TGTGCCAGCAGCTCTGCTCGGGGGCAGTACTTC. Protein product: CASSSARGQYF.

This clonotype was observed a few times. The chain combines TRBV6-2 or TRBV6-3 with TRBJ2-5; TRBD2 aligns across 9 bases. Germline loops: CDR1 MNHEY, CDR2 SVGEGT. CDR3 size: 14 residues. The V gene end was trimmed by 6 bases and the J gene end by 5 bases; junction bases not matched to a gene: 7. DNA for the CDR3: TGTGCCAGCAGACATAGCGGGAGAGATGAGACCCAGTACTTC. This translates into CASRHSGRDETQYF.

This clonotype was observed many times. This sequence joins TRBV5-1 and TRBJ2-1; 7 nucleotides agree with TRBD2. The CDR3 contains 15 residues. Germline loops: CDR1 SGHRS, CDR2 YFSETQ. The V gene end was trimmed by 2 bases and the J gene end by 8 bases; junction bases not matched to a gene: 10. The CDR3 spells CASSFGLVGTHEQFF. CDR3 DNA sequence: TGCGCCAGCAGCTTCGGACTAGTGGGAACCCATGAGCAGTTCTTC. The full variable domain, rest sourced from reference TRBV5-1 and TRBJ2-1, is KAGVTQTPRYLIKTRGQQVTLSCSPISGHRSVSWYQQTPGQGLQFLFEYFSETQRNKGNFPGRFSGRQFSNSRSEMNVSTLELGDSALYLCASSFGLVGTHEQFFGPGTRLTVL.

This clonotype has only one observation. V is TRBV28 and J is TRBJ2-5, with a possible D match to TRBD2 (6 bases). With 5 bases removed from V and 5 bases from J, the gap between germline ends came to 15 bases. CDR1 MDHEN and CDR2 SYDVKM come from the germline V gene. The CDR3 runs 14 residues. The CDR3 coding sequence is TGTGCCAGCAGTGTAATCGGGGGTTGGGAGACCCAGTACTTC. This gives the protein CASSVIGGWETQYF.